These 14 T cell receptor beta chains were all obtained from the same sample, sequenced in a study of regulatory T cells in long-lasting Graves disease. Construction of TCR beta libraries relied on iRepertoire HTBI primers and on Arm-PCR targeting CDR3 regions. TCRdb re-called the multiplex PCR reads through MiXCR, storing one row per CDR3 protein. The sample includes about 540,000 distinct CDR3 sequences, approximately 13% of them seen just once. The time point is: newly diagnosed GD, antithyroid drugs for less than 3 months. There was RNA extracted from PBMCs, and the TCR library was made from it. The sample was also linked to a second study, of T cells in Graves' hyperthyroidism and ophthalmopathy.

The source material was peripheral blood mononuclear cells (PBMCs), sampled at new diagnosis, from a patient treated with antithyroid drugs. The receptors stem from a man between 25 and 39 years old with Graves disease.

The rearrangement joins TRBV19 to TRBJ2-7, with a weak D call TRBD1 (6 bases). CDR1 and CDR2 (germline): LNHDA, SQIVND (reference sequence). V was cut by 4 bases and J by 2 bases, with 15 bases left in between. CDR3 length equals 15 residues. As DNA, the CDR3 is TGTGCCAGTAGTACGGGCCCGACAGGCCCCTACGAGCAGTACTTC. It yields the protein CASSTGPTGPYEQYF.

This clonotype was detected many times. The rearrangement uses TRBV12-3 or TRBV12-4 and TRBJ2-4; D is unclear. This CDR3 has 14 amino acids. V was shortened by 6 bases and J by 0 bases, with 9 bases between the two germline ends. CDR3 residues: CASSPLLAKNIQYF. As DNA, the CDR3 is TGTGCCAGCAGCCCACTTTTAGCCAAAAACATTCAGTACTTC.

This clonotype was observed many times. The CDR3 bases are TGTGCCAGCAGCTTAGGACGGCGGGGGACAGATAATGAAAAACTGTTTTTT. The encoded protein is CASSLGRRGTDNEKLFF. This sequence joins TRBV11-2 and TRBJ1-4; 7 bases agree with TRBD1. There are 17 residues in the CDR3. J was trimmed by 4 bases and V by 1 base; bases with no gene match: 9. Germline V gene lookup returns CDR1 SGHAT and CDR2 FQNNGV.

The genes are TRBV6-4 and TRBJ2-1; unclear D gene. This CDR3 contains 14 residues. Germline V lookup: CDR1 MRHNA, CDR2 SNTAGT. V was cut by 6 bases and J by 3 bases, with 12 bases left in between. The CDR3 DNA follows: TGTGCCAGCAGCATCTCCCCCCTCTACAATGAGCAGTTCTTC. Its protein is CASSISPLYNEQFF.

This clonotype showed up many times. The chain employs TRBV2 and TRBJ2-7; TRBD2 matches at 7 bases. The CDR3 length is 16 residues. In germline, CDR1 is SNHLY, CDR2 FYNNEI. After removal of 2 bases from V and 4 bases from J, the junction contained 11 bases not matched to a gene. For the CDR3, the DNA is TGTGCCAGCAGTGAATCCCTACTAGCGCGACTTTACGAGCAGTACTTC. It specifies CASSESLLARLYEQYF.

This sequence joins TRBV7-2 and TRBJ2-7; 9 nucleotides line up with TRBD1. Germline V gene data show CDR1 as SGHTA and CDR2 as FQGNSA. Trimming took 5 bases from V and 5 from J; bases not matched to a gene: 10. The CDR3 is 15 residues long. CDR3 sequence (DNA): TGTGCCAGCAGCCCGGGGACAGGGAGATCCCACGAGCAGTACTTC. Encoded protein: CASSPGTGRSHEQYF.

J is TRBJ2-3 and V is TRBV30, with 11 bases aligning to TRBD2. V lost 0 bases and J lost 1; bases outside the gene matches: 6. This CDR3 contains 17 residues. Germline V lookup: CDR1 GTSNPN, CDR2 SVGIG (reference sequence). In DNA, the CDR3 is TGTGCCTGGAGTGTAAATAGCGGGAGGGCCGGCACAGATACGCAGTATTTT. Protein sequence: CAWSVNSGRAGTDTQYF.

This chain connects TRBV10-1 to TRBJ2-1; tentatively, D is TRBD2 (5 bases). The CDR3 consists of 14 residues. With 9 bases removed from V and 6 bases from J, the gap between germline ends came to 18 bases. Germline V CDR1 and CDR2: WNHNN, SYGVQD (reference sequence). DNA for the CDR3: TGCGCCAGGGATACGCTTGAGGACTGCAATGAGCAGTTCTTC. Amino acids: CARDTLEDCNEQFF.

The chain links TRBV7-9 to TRBJ2-5, with D tentatively TRBD2 (6 bases). V was pared by 5 bases and J by 3 bases, with 19 bases between. There are 16 residues in the CDR3. In germline, CDR1 is SEHNR, CDR2 FQNEAQ (reference sequence). CDR3 loop: CASSPLGAGNEETQYF. The CDR3 DNA reads as TGTGCCAGCAGCCCCCTTGGGGCGGGGAATGAAGAGACCCAGTACTTC.

This clonotype was recorded many times. V usage is TRBV20-1 and J usage is TRBJ2-7, with 7 bases that match TRBD2. The CDR3 spans 12 residues. Germline-derived CDR1 and CDR2 are DFQATT and SNEGSKA (reference sequence). Trimming removed 3 bases from V and 5 bases from J; junction bases left unmatched: 4. CDR3 sequence reads: CSASLAGDEQYF. DNA for the CDR3: TGCAGTGCTAGTTTGGCGGGAGACGAGCAGTACTTC.

This clonotype was recorded at least ten times. V usage is TRBV7-2 and J usage is TRBJ2-3; TRBD2 agrees at 7 bases. This CDR3 contains 14 residues. From germline, CDR1 is SGHTA and CDR2 FQGNSA. Trimming removed 1 base from V and 6 bases from J; junction bases left unmatched: 4. The CDR3 sequence: CASSLGSGKDTQYF. CDR3 DNA sequence: TGTGCCAGCAGCTTAGGGAGCGGGAAGGATACGCAGTATTTT.

The V call is TRBV6-2 or TRBV6-3, the J call TRBJ2-1; 9 nucleotides align to TRBD2. Germline V CDR1 and CDR2: MNHEY, SVGEGT. With 6 bases clipped from V and 1 base from J, the junction kept 7 bases outside the gene matches. The CDR3 contains 16 residues. Written as DNA, the CDR3 is TGTGCCAGCAGCAACATAGCGGGAGTGTCCTACAATGAGCAGTTCTTC. Translated, it gives CASSNIAGVSYNEQFF.

At least ten counts were recorded for this clonotype. J is TRBJ2-1 and V is TRBV7-9; D may be TRBD1 (6 bases). V lost 4 bases and J 3 bases, leaving 16 bases between the germline ends. This CDR3 comprises 16 residues. Germline loops: CDR1 SEHNR, CDR2 FQNEAQ (reference sequence). CDR3 nucleotide sequence: TGTGCCAGCAGCTCCCCGGGACACTTCGTCTACAATGAGCAGTTCTTC. It specifies CASSSPGHFVYNEQFF.

A few counts support this clonotype. The gene calls are TRBV15 and TRBJ2-1; D ambiguous. Per germline, CDR1 LNHNV and CDR2 YYDKDF (reference sequence). Trimming shortened V by 2 bases and J by 1 base, and 9 bases separated the two germline ends. The CDR3 sequence is 15 residues long. For the CDR3, the DNA is TGTGCCACCAGCAGACTGGAAGGGTCCTACAATGAGCAGTTCTTC. Translation: CATSRLEGSYNEQFF.